This TCR beta chain was observed in a study of immune heterogeneity within non-small cell lung tumors (dated by TCRdb to the late 2010s). Study-level background: By histology, the tumors were a few squamous cell carcinomas, nine to eleven non-squamous carcinomas and 1 tumor not otherwise specified. Neoantigen binding to each patient's HLA alleles was predicted with netMHCpan-3.0 for mutant peptides of 8 to 11 amino acids. TCR repertoire analysis included approximately 60 tumor loci from 15 or so patients, whereas transcriptome data included only roughly 40 loci from more than nine patients. Whole-exome sequencing, RNA-seq and TCR beta repertoire sequencing were combined for multiple spatially distinct regions from each NSCLC tumor so that intratumoral immune heterogeneity could be examined.

This clonotype counts as medium-sized (0.01 to 0.1%). It lacks a known antigen. The sample holds no much larger clone one base away, and base qualities are not on file. Taken from the germline V gene, the CDR1 and CDR2 loops are KGHSH and LQKENI. From its cysteine to its phenylalanine, the CDR3 spans 15 amino acids. Just CDR3 DNA is preserved here, 45 bases in frame from base 1. V is reduced by 3 bases and J by 5 bases, leaving a spacing of 17 bases between them. Genomic DNA was extracted from bulk tumor tissue and used as the TCR template, and approximately 600 ng gDNA was amplified per sample. During surgery, several biopsies were collected from each primary tumor and placed as far from one another as possible within the tumor mass. The study cohort was described as untreated, and the patients were newly diagnosed NSCLC cases having curative surgery. The donor group was made up of under 16 newly diagnosed non-small cell lung cancer patients undergoing surgery with curative intent. The resected tumor masses were reviewed by two independent pathologists. Only high-quality DNA and RNA samples were carried forward to sequencing.

A multiplex PCR system amplified the TCR beta CDR3 region, with a first 10-cycle round using 32 V-gene forward and 13 J-gene reverse primers. A QIAGEN Multiplex PCR Kit was used for first-round PCR, and the primer sequences were filed in Chinese patent CN105087789A. A second PCR round added Illumina universal primers using the Phusion High-Fidelity PCR Kit. Paired-end sequencing of TCR libraries was carried out on the Illumina HiSeq X Ten platform at a read length of 151 bp. In the paper's pipeline: Cutadapt removed reads without multiplex PCR primers, PEAR merged read pairs, and MiXCR with default settings called CDR3 regions. Repertoire diversity used Shannon entropy, and clonality was computed as one minus Shannon entropy divided by ln of productive unique sequence count. Clonotypes present at frequencies of at least 0.5% were defined as dominant or high-frequency T-cell clones. TCRdb trimmed public reads at Q25 via fastp, called clones via MiXCR and kept in-frame beta chains. Rows matching on CDR3 protein sequence are summarized as one entry with the most common DNA and genes. TCRdb, not the original authors, processed these V and J calls. A total of about 3,300 distinct CDR3 sequences appear in this sample, 27% of them only once. The ten largest make up 10% of the sample.

The investigation overall reported the following: Local tumor mutational burden and local T-cell repertoire clonality had a statistically significant but moderate positive correlation (R 0.3 to 0.35). High-frequency TCR beta clonotypes were largely distinct between individual patients. Identical dominant CDR3B clonotypes recurred across loci within a patient, yet different tumor locations also harbored unique high-frequency clones.

Sequencing was done on a sample of lung tumor tissue. The rearranged segments are TRBV18 and TRBJ2-7; possibly the D gene is TRBD2, per 6 matching bases. The TCR originated in a man aged 60 to 69 with non-small cell lung cancer. The nucleotides are TGTGCCAGCTCACCCGGAGGGAATTGGCGGGACGAGCAGTACTTC. Its protein is CASSPGGNWRDEQYF.